A single T cell receptor (beta chain) is shown here with its context. Its antigen is currently unknown. This sample stems from a study of identical twins. Notes on the study in general: Twin-shared out-of-frame alpha sequences showed excess low generation probability. Zero-insertion analyses could be partly confounded by invariant MAIT and iNKT cells.

The cDNA had a unique molecular identifier and a template-switch universal primer site. TCRdb reprocessed the 5' RACE reads via MiXCR and lists one record per CDR3 protein. In the table there are about 490,000 distinct CDR3 sequences, approximately 14% of which are singletons. CDR3 size: 18 residues. From germline, CDR1 is SGHVS and CDR2 FNYEAQ. Trimming cost V 5 bases and J 2 bases; bases outside gene matches: 9. These data were also reused for a study on yellow fever vaccine responses in identical twins.

The genes are TRBV7-6 and TRBJ2-5; 15 nucleotides match TRBD2. This clonotype was sampled from a woman in her late teens or twenties in good health. Material: CD4+ T cells sorted from blood. CDR3 amino acids: CASSRGLAGGGSQETQYF. Here the CDR3 DNA reads TGTGCCAGCAGCCGGGGACTAGCGGGAGGTGGGTCACAAGAGACCCAGTACTTC. Using reference TRBV7-6 and TRBJ2-5 for the parts outside the CDR3, the full variable domain is GAGVSQSPRYKVTKRGQDVALRCDPISGHVSLYWYRQALGQGPEFLTYFNYEAQQDKSGLPNDRFSAERPEGSISTLTIQRTEQRDSAMYRCASSRGLAGGGSQETQYFGPGTRLLVL.